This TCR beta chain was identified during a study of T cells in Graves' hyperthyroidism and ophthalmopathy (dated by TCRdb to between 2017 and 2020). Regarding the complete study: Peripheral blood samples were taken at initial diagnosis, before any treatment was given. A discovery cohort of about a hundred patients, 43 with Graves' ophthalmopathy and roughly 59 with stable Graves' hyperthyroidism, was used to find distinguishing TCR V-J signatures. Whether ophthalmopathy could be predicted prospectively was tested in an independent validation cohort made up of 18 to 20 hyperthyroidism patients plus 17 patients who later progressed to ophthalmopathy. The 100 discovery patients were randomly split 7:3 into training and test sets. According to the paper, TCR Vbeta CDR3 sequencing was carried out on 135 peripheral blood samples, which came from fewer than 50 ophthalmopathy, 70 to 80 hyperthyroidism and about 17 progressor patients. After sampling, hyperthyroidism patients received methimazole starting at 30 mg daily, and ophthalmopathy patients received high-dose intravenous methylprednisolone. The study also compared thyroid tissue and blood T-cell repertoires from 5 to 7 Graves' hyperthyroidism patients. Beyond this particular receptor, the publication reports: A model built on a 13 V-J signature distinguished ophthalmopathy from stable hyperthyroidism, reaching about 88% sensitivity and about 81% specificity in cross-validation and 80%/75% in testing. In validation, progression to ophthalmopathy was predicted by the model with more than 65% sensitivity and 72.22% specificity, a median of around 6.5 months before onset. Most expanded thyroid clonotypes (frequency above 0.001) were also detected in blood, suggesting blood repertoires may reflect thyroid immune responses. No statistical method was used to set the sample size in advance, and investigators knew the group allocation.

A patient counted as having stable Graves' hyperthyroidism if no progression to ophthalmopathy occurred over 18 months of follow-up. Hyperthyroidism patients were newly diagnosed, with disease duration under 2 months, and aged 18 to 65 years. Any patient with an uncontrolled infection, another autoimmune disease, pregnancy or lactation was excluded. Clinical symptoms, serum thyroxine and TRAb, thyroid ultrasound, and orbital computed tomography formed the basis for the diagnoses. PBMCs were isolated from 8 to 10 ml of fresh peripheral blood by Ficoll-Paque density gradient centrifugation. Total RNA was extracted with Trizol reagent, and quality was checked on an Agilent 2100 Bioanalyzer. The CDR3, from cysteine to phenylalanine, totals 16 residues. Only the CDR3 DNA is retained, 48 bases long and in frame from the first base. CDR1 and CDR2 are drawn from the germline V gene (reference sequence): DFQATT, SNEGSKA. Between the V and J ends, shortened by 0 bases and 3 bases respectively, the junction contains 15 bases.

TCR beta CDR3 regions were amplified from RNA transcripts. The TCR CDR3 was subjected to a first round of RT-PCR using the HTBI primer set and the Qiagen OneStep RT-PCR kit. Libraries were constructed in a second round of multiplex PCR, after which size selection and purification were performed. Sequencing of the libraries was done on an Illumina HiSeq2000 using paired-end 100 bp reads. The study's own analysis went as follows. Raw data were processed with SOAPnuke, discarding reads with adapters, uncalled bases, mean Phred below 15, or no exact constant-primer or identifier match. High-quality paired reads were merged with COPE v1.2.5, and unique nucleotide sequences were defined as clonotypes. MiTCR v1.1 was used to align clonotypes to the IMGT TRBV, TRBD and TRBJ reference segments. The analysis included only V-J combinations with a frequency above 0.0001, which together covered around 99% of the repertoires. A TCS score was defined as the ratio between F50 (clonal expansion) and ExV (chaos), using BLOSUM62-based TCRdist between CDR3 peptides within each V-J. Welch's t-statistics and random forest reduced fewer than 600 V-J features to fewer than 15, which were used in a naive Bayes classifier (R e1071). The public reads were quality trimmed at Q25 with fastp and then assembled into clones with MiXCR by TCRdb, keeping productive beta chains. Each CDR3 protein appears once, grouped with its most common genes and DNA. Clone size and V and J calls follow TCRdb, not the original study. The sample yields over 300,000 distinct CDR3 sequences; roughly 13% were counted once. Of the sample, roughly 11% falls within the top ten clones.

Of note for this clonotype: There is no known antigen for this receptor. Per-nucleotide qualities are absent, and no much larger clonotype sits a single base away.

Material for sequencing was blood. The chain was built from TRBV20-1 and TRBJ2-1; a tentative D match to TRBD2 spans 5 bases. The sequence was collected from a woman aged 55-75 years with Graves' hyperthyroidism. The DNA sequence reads TGCAGTGCTAGAGATCCAAACGGGATTGTCTACAATGAGCAGTTCTTC. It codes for CSARDPNGIVYNEQFF.